This passage covers 30 T cell receptor beta chains from one sample sequenced in a study of CD8 T cells in Susac syndrome. An amount of RNA that ranged from about 0.45 to 1 ug was reverse transcribed with random hexamers. Via MiXCR, TCRdb re-called the immunoSEQ multiplex PCR reads, giving one row per CDR3 protein. Among approximately 130,000 distinct CDR3 sequences listed, around 90% were seen once. The material sequenced was CD8+ T cells from PBMCs. These receptor sequences come from a human donor with multiple sclerosis.

The chain has TRBV6-5 and TRBJ1-2, with D tentatively TRBD1 (5 bases). CDR1 is MNHEY and CDR2 is SVGAGI in the germline V gene. Trimming removed 2 bases at V and 0 bases at J, with 7 bases between. The CDR3 loop spans 14 amino acids. The CDR3 loop reads CASSYDSSNYGYTF. The CDR3 nucleotides read TGTGCCAGCAGTTACGACAGTTCTAACTATGGCTACACCTTC.

Concerning this clonotype itself: This may arise from a read error, as a much more abundant clone is one base away. The V call is TRBV20-1, the J call TRBJ2-2; TRBD2 aligns across 10 bases. Trimming took 5 bases from V and 6 from J; bases not matched to a gene: 9. The CDR3 covers 15 residues. Germline CDR1 DFQATT, CDR2 SNEGSKA (reference sequence). The CDR3 region has the DNA TGCAGTGCTCGCCCGACTAGCGGGTTCGCCGGGGAGCTGTTTTTT. This encodes CSARPTSGFAGELFF.

The V call is TRBV3-1, the J call TRBJ2-1; D remains unclear. Germline V gene data show CDR1 as LGHDT and CDR2 as YNNKEL (reference sequence). The CDR3 is made up of 15 amino acids. V dropped 0 bases and J dropped 5 bases, with 11 bases sitting between them. The CDR3 reads CASSQEGLGNNEQFF. In DNA form, the CDR3 reads TGTGCCAGCAGCCAAGAAGGGTTGGGAAACAATGAGCAGTTCTTC.

The rearrangement joins TRBV5-6 to TRBJ2-7, with a possible D match to TRBD2 (6 bases). The V end lost 4 bases, the J end lost 4 bases, and 12 bases lay between the germline ends. Per germline, CDR1 SGHDT and CDR2 YYEEEE. This CDR3 region has 13 residues. This chain's CDR3 is CASSPTGVYEQYF. The CDR3, as DNA: TGTGCCAGCAGCCCCACGGGAGTATACGAGCAGTACTTC.

The chain has TRBV4-2 and TRBJ2-3; D is ambiguous. The V gene lost 3 bases and the J gene lost 5 bases, with 15 bases spanning the gap. CDR3 size: 15 residues. Germline V CDR1 and CDR2: LGHNA, YNFKEQ. CDR3: CASSQGDLGLDTQYF. CDR3 sequence (DNA): TGTGCCAGCAGCCAGGGCGATTTAGGGTTAGATACGCAGTATTTT.

The chain uses TRBV10-3 and TRBJ1-1; D not resolved. There are 13 residues in the CDR3. Germline V gives CDR1 ENHRY, CDR2 SYGVKD. The V gene lost 8 bases and the J gene lost 1 base, with 11 bases spanning the gap. The CDR3 DNA follows: TGTGCCATCGGTTCCCCAGGGAACACTGAAGCTTTCTTT. Translating it yields CAIGSPGNTEAFF.

The V gene is TRBV5-4, the J gene TRBJ1-2, with TRBD1 matching 9 bases. Looked up from germline, CDR1 is SGHNT and CDR2 is YYREEE (reference sequence). Trimming at V came to 3 bases and at J to 7 bases, leaving 4 bases not matched to a gene. The CDR3 is 13 amino acids. CDR3 DNA: TGTGCCAGCAGCTCCGGGACAGGGCTTGGCTACACCTTC. Protein sequence: CASSSGTGLGYTF. Supplemented by reference TRBV5-4 and TRBJ1-2, the full variable domain reads ETGVTQSPTHLIKTRGQQVTLRCSSQSGHNTVSWYQQALGQGPQFIFQYYREEENGRGNFPPRFSGLQFPNYSSELNVNALELDDSALYLCASSSGTGLGYTFGSGTRLTVV.

The chain joins TRBV7-6 to TRBJ2-4; unclear D gene. CDR3 size: 14 residues. Germline V gene lookup returns CDR1 SGHVS and CDR2 FNYEAQ. Trimming shortened V by 3 bases and J by 5 bases, and 11 bases separated the two germline ends. DNA for the CDR3: TGTGCCAGCAGCTTCTCCGGCGGTCAAAACATTCAGTACTTC. It specifies CASSFSGGQNIQYF. Filled out from reference TRBV7-6 and TRBJ2-4, the complete variable domain reads GAGVSQSPRYKVTKRGQDVALRCDPISGHVSLYWYRQALGQGPEFLTYFNYEAQQDKSGLPNDRFSAERPEGSISTLTIQRTEQRDSAMYRCASSFSGGQNIQYFGAGTRLSVL.

The chain uses TRBV15 and TRBJ1-5, with TRBD1 identical over 7 bases. The germline V gene encodes CDR1 LNHNV and CDR2 YYDKDF (reference sequence). V gave up 10 bases and J gave up 4 bases; unmatched junction bases: 16. The CDR3 totals 16 residues. In nucleotides, the CDR3 is TGTGCCAAACGCCGGGGGAGGGGGCGCCCAAATCAGCCCCAGCATTTT. It is translated as CAKRRGRGRPNQPQHF.

The V and J genes are TRBV29-1 and TRBJ2-3; D may be TRBD2 (7 bases). Germline V gives CDR1 SQVTM, CDR2 ANQGSEA. V gave up 8 bases and J gave up 6 bases, with 21 bases separating them. The CDR3 spans 14 residues. DNA for the CDR3: TGCAGCACGGGGGCCCTAGCGGTCGATGATACGCAGTATTTT. As protein: CSTGALAVDDTQYF.

The rearrangement joins TRBV4-2 to TRBJ2-3; no clear D gene. CDR3 length: 12 amino acids. V lost 1 base, J lost 4 bases, and 3 bases lay in between. Germline CDR1 LGHNA, CDR2 YNFKEQ. The CDR3 reads CASSQVADTQYF. The CDR3 DNA follows: TGTGCCAGCAGCCAAGTTGCAGATACGCAGTATTTT.

The rearrangement links TRBV7-6 to TRBJ1-1, with D possibly being TRBD1 (5 bases). From germline, CDR1 is SGHVS and CDR2 FNYEAQ. Deletions cut 6 bases from V and 0 bases from J, with 17 bases between. The CDR3 totals 16 residues. The CDR3 loop reads CASRSTDSEVNTEAFF. CDR3 nucleotides: TGTGCCAGCAGGTCTACCGACAGCGAGGTGAACACTGAAGCTTTCTTT.

The genes are TRBV28 and TRBJ1-1, with a possible D match to TRBD1 (6 bases). The CDR3 spans 13 residues. V gave up 6 bases and J gave up 10 bases, with 18 bases separating them. Germline CDR1 MDHEN, CDR2 SYDVKM. CDR3 nucleotides: TGTGCCAGCAGCTTACTCAGGGGTGAAGGAGCTTTCTTT. The encoded protein is CASSLLRGEGAFF.

The genes are TRBV7-9 and TRBJ2-7, with 7 positions matching TRBD1. The CDR3 length is 15 residues. The J segment lost 3 bases and the V segment lost 3 bases, leaving 8 bases of the junction unmatched. In germline, CDR1 is SEHNR, CDR2 FQNEAQ (reference sequence). The CDR3 loop is CASSLEQGTVYEQYF. The CDR3 DNA reads as TGTGCCAGCAGCTTGGAGCAAGGGACAGTCTACGAGCAGTACTTC.

The chain couples TRBV6-4 to TRBJ2-1; 10 bases line up with TRBD2. The CDR3 totals 17 residues. Per the germline V gene, CDR1 is MRHNA and CDR2 is SNTAGT. With 0 bases clipped from V and 1 base from J, the junction kept 3 bases outside the gene matches. In DNA form, the CDR3 reads TGTGCCAGCAGTGACTCGAGAGCGGGGGGGTCCTACAATGAGCAGTTCTTC. This encodes CASSDSRAGGSYNEQFF.

This sequence joins TRBV6-5 and TRBJ1-2; D not certain. Trimming shortened V by 8 bases and J by 5 bases, and 9 bases separated the two germline ends. The CDR3 has 11 residues. The germline gives CDR1 MNHEY, CDR2 SVGAGI. Written as DNA, the CDR3 is TGTGCCAGCGGGAGAATTTATGGCTACACCTTC. Its translation is CASGRIYGYTF.

The chain links TRBV19 to TRBJ2-5, with a tentative D call TRBD2 (6 bases). The CDR3 extends over 13 amino acids. CDR1 and CDR2 (germline): LNHDA, SQIVND (reference sequence). V lost 6 bases, J lost 0 bases, and 8 bases lay in between. The CDR3 DNA reads TGTGCCAGTAGAGGGACTTACCAAGAGACCCAGTACTTC. Encoded protein: CASRGTYQETQYF. Drawing the rest from reference TRBV19 and TRBJ2-5, the complete variable domain is DGGITQSPKYLFRKEGQNVTLSCEQNLNHDAMYWYRQDPGQGLRLIYYSQIVNDFQKGDIAEGYSVSREKKESFPLTVTSAQKNPTAFYLCASRGTYQETQYFGPGTRLLVL.

This clonotype has more than one count but fewer than ten. The chain carries TRBV4-2 and TRBJ2-7; 7 nucleotides align to TRBD2. The CDR3 consists of 14 residues. V lost 4 bases to trimming and J lost 2 bases; unmatched junction nucleotides: 5. Germline V gives CDR1 LGHNA, CDR2 YNFKEQ. Written as DNA, the CDR3 is TGTGCCAGCAGCCCTAGCGGTTCTCCCTACGAGCAGTACTTC. As protein: CASSPSGSPYEQYF.

This clonotype was seen a single time. This chain links TRBV28 with TRBJ2-1; 7 bases align to TRBD2. Matching the DNA end better, TRBJ2-7 makes the J call doubtful. Germline lookup yields CDR1 MDHEN and CDR2 SYDVKM. This CDR3 contains 14 residues. The CDR3 region has the DNA TGTGCCAGCAGGCCGACCTTGACTAGCTTGGAGCAGTACTTC. The encoded protein is CASRPTLTSLEQYF.

CDR3: CASSQVMDEQFF. In DNA form, the CDR3 reads TGCGCCAGCAGCCAAGTGATGGATGAGCAGTTCTTC. The chain carries TRBV4-1 and TRBJ2-1; D is uncertain. CDR1 and CDR2 (germline): MGHRA, YSYEKL. The V end lost 1 base, the J end lost 8 bases, and 6 bases lay between the germline ends. The CDR3 has 12 residues.

The rearrangement uses TRBV29-1 and TRBJ2-1; tentatively, D is TRBD2 (5 bases). Trimming took 5 bases from V and 7 from J, leaving 12 bases between them. Germline-derived CDR1 and CDR2 are SQVTM and ANQGSEA. This CDR3 region has 12 residues. CDR3 nucleotides: TGCAGCGTTAATTCTTGGAGGAATGAGCAGTTCTTC. Protein: CSVNSWRNEQFF.

V and J are TRBV20-1 and TRBJ1-1, with D tentatively TRBD1 (6 bases). The CDR3 is 15 residues long. Germline V gene data show CDR1 as DFQATT and CDR2 as SNEGSKA (reference sequence). The germline V and J ends were trimmed by 5 bases and 2 bases, with 18 bases remaining between them. The CDR3 loop is CSAPSEGGLNTEAFF. The CDR3 nucleotides are TGCAGTGCTCCATCGGAGGGGGGGCTTAACACTGAAGCTTTCTTT.

V is TRBV7-8 and J is TRBJ1-2, with 7 positions matching TRBD1. Trimming took 5 bases from V and 2 from J; bases not matched to a gene: 14. Germline V gene lookup returns CDR1 SGHVS and CDR2 FQNEAQ. This CDR3 has 17 residues. The CDR3 bases are TGTGCCAGCAGCCCTACCGCCTTTGAGGGACAGAACTATGGCTACACCTTC. Residues: CASSPTAFEGQNYGYTF.

The chain links TRBV5-4 to TRBJ2-1; unclear D gene. The CDR3 has 12 residues. V lost 4 bases and J lost 8, with 10 bases in between. Germline V gives CDR1 SGHNT, CDR2 YYREEE (reference sequence). Here the CDR3 DNA reads TGTGCCAGCAGCCCGCACCTGGATGAGCAGTTCTTC. Amino acid sequence: CASSPHLDEQFF.

There are a few counts of this clonotype. The chain combines TRBV27 with TRBJ1-2; 7 bases map to TRBD1. This CDR3 spans 13 amino acids. Unmatched junction bases numbered 3, after V lost 2 bases and J lost 6 bases. Germline CDR1 MNHEY, CDR2 SMNVEV (reference sequence). The CDR3 coding sequence is TGTGCCAGCAGTTTAGACAGGGTGGATGGCTACACCTTC. Encoded protein: CASSLDRVDGYTF.

This rearrangement joins TRBV7-8 to TRBJ2-3; D ambiguous. There are 14 residues in the CDR3. In germline, CDR1 is SGHVS, CDR2 FQNEAQ. Trimming shortened V by 2 bases and J by 4 bases, and 10 bases separated the two germline ends. The CDR3 sequence: CASSLPSGSDTQYF. The CDR3 DNA follows: TGTGCCAGCAGCTTACCCTCCGGCTCAGATACGCAGTATTTT.

The chain links TRBV10-3 to TRBJ2-1; TRBD1 aligns across 7 bases. V was pared by 0 bases and J by 6 bases, with 5 bases of the junction left unmatched. CDR3 length: 15 amino acids. Germline CDR1 reads ENHRY; CDR2 reads SYGVKD. DNA for the CDR3: TGTGCCATCAGTGAGTCGGAGGCAGGGGGCAATGAGCAGTTCTTC. Protein: CAISESEAGGNEQFF.

Written as DNA, the CDR3 is TGCAGTGCTAAATCCGGACTCCGCGACCCCTACAATGAGCAGTTCTTC. Translated, it gives CSAKSGLRDPYNEQFF. The V call is TRBV20-1, the J call TRBJ2-1; weak D call: TRBD2 (5 bases). With 4 bases removed from V and 2 bases from J, the gap between germline ends came to 18 bases. CDR3 size: 16 residues. Looked up from germline, CDR1 is DFQATT and CDR2 is SNEGSKA (reference sequence).

This chain uses TRBV4-2 with TRBJ2-2, with 14 bases that match TRBD2. Per germline, CDR1 LGHNA and CDR2 YNFKEQ. Losses at the gene ends were 0 bases for V and 1 base for J; bases not matched to a gene: 10. CDR3 length: 21 amino acids. DNA of the CDR3: TGTGCCAGCAGCCAAGACTTTCTTGGGACTAGCGGGAGTATGAACACCGGGGAGCTGTTTTTT. Residues: CASSQDFLGTSGSMNTGELFF.

This chain joins TRBV28 and TRBJ2-3; TRBD1 matches 9 bases. The trim removed 5 bases at V and 3 bases at J, leaving 9 bases unmatched. CDR1 and CDR2 from the germline V gene are MDHEN and SYDVKM. The CDR3 spans 16 residues. The CDR3 region is CASSPRPGQGTDTQYF. DNA for the CDR3: TGTGCCAGCAGTCCACGCCCGGGACAGGGTACAGATACGCAGTATTTT.